This entry lists 16 T cell receptor beta chains sequenced from one sample in a study of cytomegalovirus exposure and HLA in healthy donors. PCR primers comprised 60 Vbeta and 13 Jbeta primers. Produced via immunoSEQ multiplex PCR; TCRdb's table is partial and in-frame only. Altogether 140,000 to 150,000 clones are present, around four fifths being singletons, with the ten largest covering around a tenth. Sample: PBMCs. These receptors came from a woman in her fifties or sixties in good health and CMV-seropositive.

This sequence joins TRBV2 and TRBJ2-1; weak D call: TRBD2 (5 bases). V was cut by 4 bases and J by 5 bases, with 12 bases left in between. This CDR3 contains 14 residues. CDR1 is SNHLY, CDR2 FYNNEI, per germline. CDR3 protein: CASSVGVADNEQFF. The DNA of the CDR3 is TGTGCCAGCAGTGTCGGGGTAGCCGACAATGAGCAGTTCTTC.

In regard to this clone: One end of the junction does not line up with germline, which may come from a read error. This sequence joins TRBV2 and TRBJ2-7; the match to TRBD2 covers 8 bases. The length of the CDR3 is 15 residues. Germline loops: CDR1 SNHLY, CDR2 FYNNEI. The CDR3 nucleotides read TGTGCCAGCGGAGAACCGCGGCTAGCGGGCTACGGGCAGTACTTC. Amino acids: CASGEPRLAGYGQYF.

The CDR3 loop reads CASRSSGSSYNEQFF. The CDR3 DNA is TGTGCCAGCAGAAGTAGCGGGAGCTCCTACAATGAGCAGTTCTTC. The chain employs TRBV6-5 and TRBJ2-1; the match to TRBD2 covers 9 bases. Trimming at V came to 6 bases and at J to 0 bases, leaving 3 bases not matched to a gene. Germline CDR1 MNHEY, CDR2 SVGAGI. The CDR3 sequence is 15 residues long.

The chain joins TRBV5-4 to TRBJ2-1, with 9 bases fitting TRBD2. The J segment lost 8 bases and the V segment lost 6 bases, leaving 3 bases of the junction unmatched. The germline gives CDR1 SGHNT, CDR2 YYREEE (reference sequence). The CDR3 spans 12 residues. CDR3 sequence (DNA): TGTGCCAGCAAGCGGGAGGTCGATGAGCAGTTCTTC. Translating gives CASKREVDEQFF.

This sequence joins TRBV19 and TRBJ2-7; D may be TRBD2 (6 bases). The germline V gene has CDR1 LNHDA and CDR2 SQIVND (reference sequence). V was pared by 10 bases and J by 2 bases, with 12 bases between. The CDR3 spans 12 residues. CDR3 residues: CATRGGPYEQYF. The CDR3 DNA is TGTGCCACCCGAGGAGGGCCCTACGAGCAGTACTTC.

This chain uses TRBV5-1 with TRBJ2-5; D is possibly TRBD2 (6 bases). V was pared by 1 base and J by 1 base, with 14 bases between. Per the germline V gene, CDR1 is SGHRS and CDR2 is YFSETQ. The CDR3 is made up of 16 amino acids. For the CDR3, the DNA is TGCGCCAGCAGCTTGATAAGCGGGTACATCCAAGAGACCCAGTACTTC. Translated, it gives CASSLISGYIQETQYF.

The chain links TRBV15 to TRBJ1-1; weak D call: TRBD1 (5 bases). The CDR3 spans 13 residues. V was trimmed by 4 bases and J by 5 bases, leaving 11 bases between them. Germline loops: CDR1 LNHNV, CDR2 YYDKDF (reference sequence). The CDR3 bases are TGTGCCACCAGCACCCCTCAGGGAACTGAAGCTTTCTTT. This translates into CATSTPQGTEAFF.

The genes are TRBV28 and TRBJ1-5, with D possibly matching TRBD1 (6 bases). This CDR3 contains 17 residues. V lost 3 bases and J lost 5, with 20 bases in between. Germline assignment: CDR1 MDHEN and CDR2 SYDVKM. CDR3 protein: CASSFLAGAGGYQPQHF. The CDR3 DNA follows: TGTGCCAGCAGTTTTCTGGCGGGGGCCGGGGGCTATCAGCCCCAGCATTTT.

This clone came up once. The rearrangement uses TRBV2 and TRBJ1-5; maybe TRBD1 (6 bases). Trimming cost V 6 bases and J 4 bases, with 10 bases left between them. Germline V gives CDR1 SNHLY, CDR2 FYNNEI. The CDR3 sequence is 13 residues long. CDR3 sequence reads: CASRGDTNQPQHF. The CDR3 bases are TGTGCCAGCAGGGGGGACACTAATCAGCCCCAGCATTTT.

The rearrangement uses TRBV30 and TRBJ1-2, with no clear D. Deletions cut 3 bases from V and 5 bases from J, with 13 bases between. Germline CDR1 is GTSNPN and CDR2 is SVGIG (reference sequence). CDR3 length: 13 residues. The CDR3 bases are TGTGCCTGGAGACCGGGTTCCGGGTATGGCTACACCTTC. Translated: CAWRPGSGYGYTF.

The count of this clone is one. The chain couples TRBV19 to TRBJ1-1; D is perhaps TRBD1 (6 bases). Trimming cost V 7 bases and J 4 bases, with 16 bases left between them. Germline V gene data show CDR1 as LNHDA and CDR2 as SQIVND (reference sequence). CDR3 length: 14 residues. Written as DNA, the CDR3 is TGTGCCAGTACCGATCCGGGGGGGGCCACTGAAGCTTTCTTT. It encodes CASTDPGGATEAFF.

The rearrangement uses TRBV5-1 and TRBJ2-2; possible D gene TRBD1, 5 bases. Germline V gives CDR1 SGHRS, CDR2 YFSETQ. The V gene lost 3 bases and the J gene lost 0 bases, with 9 bases spanning the gap. This CDR3 is built from 15 residues. This CDR3 reads CASSSSGSNTGELFF. DNA of the CDR3: TGCGCCAGCAGCTCTTCAGGGTCGAACACCGGGGAGCTGTTTTTT.

V is TRBV11-2 and J is TRBJ2-1, with 10 positions matching TRBD2. The CDR3 length is 15 residues. Germline CDR1 and CDR2: SGHAT and FQNNGV. V trimming: 5 bases; J trimming: 9 bases; junction bases outside the gene matches: 10. The CDR3 DNA follows: TGTGCCAGCAGCGTAAAGCTAGCGGGAGATGGTGAGCAGTTCTTC. It specifies CASSVKLAGDGEQFF.

J is TRBJ2-7 and V is TRBV5-1; the match to TRBD1 covers 8 bases. J gave up 3 bases and V 4 bases, and 6 bases lay outside the gene matches. The CDR3 contains 14 residues. The germline CDR1 and CDR2 sequences are SGHRS and YFSETQ. The CDR3 coding sequence is TGCGCCAGCAGCCCCCGGGACAGGAACTACGAGCAGTACTTC. Protein: CASSPRDRNYEQYF.

V usage is TRBV6-5 and J usage is TRBJ1-2, with TRBD1 matching over 7 bases. The CDR3 covers 13 residues. CDR1 and CDR2 from the germline V gene are MNHEY and SVGAGI. Trimming at V came to 6 bases and at J to 5 bases, leaving 6 bases not matched to a gene. The CDR3 loop is CASSTDREYGYTF. The CDR3 DNA sequence: TGTGCCAGCAGCACCGACAGGGAATATGGCTACACCTTC.

J is TRBJ2-3 and V is TRBV4-3; 11 bases line up with TRBD2. The trim removed 5 bases at V and 2 bases at J, leaving 9 bases unmatched. CDR1 is LGHNA, CDR2 YSLEER, per germline. CDR3 length: 17 amino acids. In nucleotides, the CDR3 is TGCGCCAGCAGCACTCTCCTAGCGGGAGGTTCCACAGATACGCAGTATTTT. This sequence encodes CASSTLLAGGSTDTQYF.